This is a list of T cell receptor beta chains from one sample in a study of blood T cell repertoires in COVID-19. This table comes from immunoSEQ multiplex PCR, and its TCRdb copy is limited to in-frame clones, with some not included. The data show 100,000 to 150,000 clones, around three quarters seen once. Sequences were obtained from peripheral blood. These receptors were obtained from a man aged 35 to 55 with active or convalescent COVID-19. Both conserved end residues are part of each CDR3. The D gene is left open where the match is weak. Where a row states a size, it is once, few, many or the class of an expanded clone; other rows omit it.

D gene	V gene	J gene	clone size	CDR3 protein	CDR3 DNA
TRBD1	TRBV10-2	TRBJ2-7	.	CASSEPGQGYEQYF	TGCGCCAGCAGTGAACCGGGACAGGGGTACGAGCAGTACTTC
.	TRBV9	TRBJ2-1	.	CASSVGGTTFDEQFF	TGTGCCAGCAGCGTAGGGGGGACAACATTTGATGAGCAGTTCTTC
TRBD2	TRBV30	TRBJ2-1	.	CAWSGGLAGLNEQFF	TGTGCCTGGAGTGGGGGACTAGCGGGCCTCAATGAGCAGTTCTTC
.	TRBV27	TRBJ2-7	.	CASSLTEGDEQYF	TGTGCCAGCAGTTTAACGGAAGGGGACGAGCAGTACTTC
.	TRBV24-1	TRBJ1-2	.	CATSDLVGYTF	TGTGCCACCAGTGATCTTGTCGGCTACACCTTC
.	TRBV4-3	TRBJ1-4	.	CASSQAWADEKLFF	TGCGCCAGCAGCCAAGCCTGGGCCGACGAAAAACTGTTTTTT
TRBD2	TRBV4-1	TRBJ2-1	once	CASSQVPSAGGWNEQFF	TGCGCCAGCAGCCAAGTCCCCTCCGCGGGGGGTTGGAATGAGCAGTTCTTC
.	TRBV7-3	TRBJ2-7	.	CASSLQGPYEQYF	TGTGCCAGCAGCTTACAGGGGCCCTACGAGCAGTACTTC
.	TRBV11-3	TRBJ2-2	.	CASSLMDTANTGELFF	TGTGCCAGCAGCCTCATGGACACCGCGAACACCGGGGAGCTGTTTTTT
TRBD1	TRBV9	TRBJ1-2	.	CASSGPGQGAGYTF	TGTGCCAGCAGCGGACCGGGACAGGGGGCGGGCTACACCTTC
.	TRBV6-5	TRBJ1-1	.	CASSVRVLTEAFF	TGTGCCAGCAGCGTCAGGGTTCTCACTGAAGCTTTCTTT
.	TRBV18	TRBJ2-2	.	CASSPRTRGGRTGELFF	TGTGCCAGCTCACCACGGACGCGGGGAGGTCGGACCGGGGAGCTGTTTTTT
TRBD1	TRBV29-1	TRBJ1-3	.	CSAGQGTGNTIYF	TGCAGCGCCGGACAGGGGACTGGAAACACCATATATTTT
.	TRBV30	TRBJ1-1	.	CAWSRGSNTEAFF	TGTGCCTGGTCTCGGGGGTCGAACACTGAAGCTTTCTTT
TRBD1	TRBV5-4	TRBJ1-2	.	CASPQGFGGYTF	TGTGCCAGCCCACAGGGGTTCGGTGGCTACACCTTC
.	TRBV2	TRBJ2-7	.	CASSPTLEQYF	TGTGCCAGCAGCCCTACTTTGGAGCAGTACTTC
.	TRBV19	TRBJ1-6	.	CASSTRAGSGSTPLHF	TGTGCCAGTAGTACCCGGGCGGGAAGCGGCAGCACACCCCTCCACTTT
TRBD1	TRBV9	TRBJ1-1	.	CASSEGAPTEAFF	TGTGCCAGCAGCGAGGGGGCGCCCACTGAAGCTTTCTTT
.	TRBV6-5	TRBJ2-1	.	CASSYGHNEQFF	TGTGCCAGCAGTTATGGGCACAATGAGCAGTTCTTC
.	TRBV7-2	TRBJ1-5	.	CASSPGSNQPQHF	TGTGCCAGCAGCCCGGGGAGCAATCAGCCCCAGCATTTT
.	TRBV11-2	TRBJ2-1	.	CASSYAGTQYNEQFF	TGTGCCAGCAGCTACGCCGGGACACAATACAATGAGCAGTTCTTC
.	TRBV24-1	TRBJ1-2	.	CATSGPNYGYTF	TGTGCCACCAGCGGTCCCAACTATGGCTACACCTTC
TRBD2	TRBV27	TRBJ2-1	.	CASSLLTGTSGSYNEQFF	TGTGCCAGCAGCTTGCTTACCGGGACTAGCGGCTCCTACAATGAGCAGTTCTTC
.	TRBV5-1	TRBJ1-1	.	CASSLDGDMYTEAFF	TGCGCCAGCAGCTTGGATGGGGACATGTATACTGAAGCTTTCTTT
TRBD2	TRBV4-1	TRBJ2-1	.	CASSHPPGLVNNEQFF	TGCGCCAGCAGCCACCCCCCGGGACTAGTGAACAATGAGCAGTTCTTC
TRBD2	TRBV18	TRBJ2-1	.	CASSIGTSGSVEQFF	TGTGCCAGCTCAATTGGGACTAGCGGGAGTGTTGAGCAGTTCTTC
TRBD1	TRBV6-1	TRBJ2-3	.	CASSEAPPGGMKDTQYF	TGTGCCAGCAGTGAAGCGCCGCCAGGGGGTATGAAGGATACGCAGTATTTT
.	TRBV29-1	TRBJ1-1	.	CSVQQSYTEAFF	TGCAGCGTTCAACAGTCTTACACTGAAGCTTTCTTT
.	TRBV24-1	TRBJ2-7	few	CATSDFTTGSEQYF	TGTGCCACCAGTGATTTTACCACAGGGAGCGAGCAGTACTTC
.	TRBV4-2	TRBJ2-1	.	CASSPSRSGEQFF	TGTGCCAGCAGCCCTTCCCGATCAGGGGAGCAGTTCTTC
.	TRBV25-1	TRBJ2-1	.	CASSVSGPAWNEQFF	TGTGCCAGCAGTGTTAGCGGCCCGGCCTGGAATGAGCAGTTCTTC
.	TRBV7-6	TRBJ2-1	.	CASSFIGVGNNEQFF	TGTGCCAGCAGCTTCATCGGGGTCGGAAACAATGAGCAGTTCTTC
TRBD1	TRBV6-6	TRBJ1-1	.	CASSYSEGGGEAFF	TGTGCCAGCAGTTACTCGGAAGGGGGCGGTGAAGCTTTCTTT
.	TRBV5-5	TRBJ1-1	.	CASSSQVRTEAFF	TGTGCCAGCAGCTCTCAAGTGAGGACTGAAGCTTTCTTT
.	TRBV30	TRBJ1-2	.	CAWSSLNYGYTF	TGTGCCTGGAGTTCCTTGAACTATGGCTACACCTTC
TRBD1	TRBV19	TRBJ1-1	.	CASSSPDRGSEAFF	TGTGCCAGTAGTTCTCCGGACAGGGGCTCTGAAGCTTTCTTT
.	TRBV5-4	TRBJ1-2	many	CASSPDSAGYGYTF	TGTGCCAGCAGCCCGGACAGCGCCGGCTATGGCTACACCTTC
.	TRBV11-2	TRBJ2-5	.	CASSSQGWGETQYF	TGTGCCAGCAGCTCGCAGGGATGGGGAGAGACCCAGTACTTC
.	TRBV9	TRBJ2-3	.	CASSSSWGFTDTQYF	TGTGCCAGCAGCTCCAGTTGGGGCTTTACAGATACGCAGTATTTT
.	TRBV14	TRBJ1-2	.	CASSQWQGHGYTF	TGTGCCAGCAGCCAATGGCAGGGCCATGGCTACACCTTC
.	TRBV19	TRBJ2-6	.	CASSPQAGRRSGANVLTF	TGTGCCAGTAGTCCTCAGGCGGGACGGCGCTCTGGGGCCAACGTCCTGACTTTC
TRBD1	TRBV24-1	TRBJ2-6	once	CATSAGTAFSGANVLTF	TGTGCCACCAGTGCGGGGACAGCCTTCTCTGGGGCCAACGTCCTGACTTTC
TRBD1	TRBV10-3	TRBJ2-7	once	CAVLGQGSVGEQYF	TGTGCCGTCCTTGGACAGGGGTCTGTGGGCGAGCAGTACTTC
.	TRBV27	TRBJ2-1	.	CASSFSIDNEQFF	TGTGCCAGCAGTTTCTCTATAGACAATGAGCAGTTCTTC
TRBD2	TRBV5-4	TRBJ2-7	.	CASSLSSGSSEQYF	TGTGCCAGCAGCTTGTCTAGCGGGAGTAGCGAGCAGTACTTC
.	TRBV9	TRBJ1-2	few	CASSRTSNYGYTF	TGTGCCAGCAGCAGGACATCAAACTATGGCTACACCTTC
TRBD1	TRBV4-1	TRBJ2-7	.	CASSQEQGAYYEQYF	TGCGCCAGCAGCCAAGAGCAGGGGGCTTACTACGAGCAGTACTTC
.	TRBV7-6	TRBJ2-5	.	CASSPDQGGGSPTQYF	TGTGCCAGCAGCCCCGACCAGGGCGGGGGCTCTCCGACCCAGTACTTC
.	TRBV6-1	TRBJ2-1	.	CASSDIYGQGSYNEQFF	TGTGCCAGCAGTGATATATATGGGCAGGGATCCTACAATGAGCAGTTCTTC
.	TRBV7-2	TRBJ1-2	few	CASSLYFGYTF	TGTGCCAGCAGCTTATATTTTGGCTACACCTTC
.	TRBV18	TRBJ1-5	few	CASSPIQGQPQHF	TGTGCCAGCTCACCAATCCAGGGTCAGCCCCAGCATTTT
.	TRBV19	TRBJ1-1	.	CASSIVHLNTEAFF	TGTGCCAGTAGTATAGTACACCTGAACACTGAAGCTTTCTTT
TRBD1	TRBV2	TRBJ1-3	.	CASARTGGNTIYF	TGTGCCAGCGCCCGGACAGGTGGAAACACCATATATTTT
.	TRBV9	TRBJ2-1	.	CASSARTSDEQFF	TGTGCCAGCAGCGCACGAACGAGCGATGAGCAGTTCTTC
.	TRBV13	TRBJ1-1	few	CASSSRPSTINTEAFF	TGTGCCAGCAGCTCCCGACCGAGTACTATTAACACTGAAGCTTTCTTT